What follows are 10 T cell receptor beta chains derived from one specimen sequenced in a study of blood T cells in healthy people across ages. A J-beta primer mix and a sample-barcoded 5' primer were used in a second PCR of roughly 6 to 11 cycles. TCRdb re-analysed the 5' RACE reads in MiXCR, keeping a single row per CDR3 protein. Among 1.6 million or so distinct CDR3 sequences, about 35% were seen once, and the ten largest hold 10% to 12%. The sample comprised blood. These receptors all come from a woman aged 25 to 39 in good health.

This clonotype was observed a few times. This chain links TRBV20-1 with TRBJ1-4, with a possible D match to TRBD1 (6 bases). Per the germline V gene, CDR1 is DFQATT and CDR2 is SNEGSKA (reference sequence). The germline V and J ends were trimmed by 2 bases and 5 bases, with 15 bases remaining between them. CDR3 length equals 15 residues. The CDR3 nucleotides are TGCAGTGCTAGAAACAGGGAGCAACTAAATGAAAAACTGTTTTTT. This gives the protein CSARNREQLNEKLFF.

The chain is built from TRBV10-2 and TRBJ2-7; 11 nucleotides match TRBD2. Germline CDR1 reads WSHSY; CDR2 reads SAAADI. This CDR3 region has 12 residues. CDR3 bases: TGCGCAGGTAGCGGGGGGGCCGGCGAGCAGTACTTC. Translated, it gives CAGSGGAGEQYF.

This chain connects TRBV12-3 or TRBV12-4 to TRBJ2-3; D is unresolved. Trimming removed 4 bases from V and 4 bases from J, with 15 bases in between. This CDR3 spans 15 amino acids. The CDR3 sequence is CASSWAAMSADTQYF. CDR3 bases: TGTGCCAGCAGTTGGGCAGCCATGAGCGCAGATACGCAGTATTTT.

In this sample, this clonotype turned up many times. The CDR3 nucleotides are TGTGCCAGCAGCTTATTGGGGGGGCCATTGGATACGCAGTATTTT. Amino acids: CASSLLGGPLDTQYF. This chain uses TRBV7-2 with TRBJ2-3; perhaps TRBD2 as D (7 bases). The CDR3 extends over 15 amino acids. V was trimmed by 2 bases and J by 6 bases, leaving 15 bases between them. Looked up from germline, CDR1 is SGHTA and CDR2 is FQGNSA.

The J gene is TRBJ1-2, the V gene TRBV19; D not certain. Germline V CDR1 and CDR2: LNHDA, SQIVND (reference sequence). The CDR3 has 12 amino acids. Trimming removed 9 bases from V and 1 base from J, with 9 bases in between. The CDR3 DNA is TGTGCCAGCAGCATCCTTAACTATGGCTACACCTTC. Amino acids: CASSILNYGYTF.

The chain carries TRBV19 and TRBJ2-1; 10 nucleotides agree with TRBD2. This CDR3 contains 16 residues. Trimming at V came to 6 bases and at J to 2 bases, leaving 7 bases not matched to a gene. Germline values: CDR1 LNHDA, CDR2 SQIVND (reference sequence). CDR3 protein: CASRKREGNAYNEQFF. The DNA of the CDR3 is TGTGCCAGTAGAAAGCGGGAGGGCAACGCCTACAATGAGCAGTTCTTC.

This chain joins TRBV27 and TRBJ2-3; 12 bases are a match to TRBD2. The CDR3 contains 16 residues. Germline loops: CDR1 MNHEY, CDR2 SMNVEV (reference sequence). Germline trimming cut 5 bases from V and 7 bases from J; bases unmatched to any gene: 10. For the CDR3, the DNA is TGTGCCAGCAGTCCCTACTCTAGCGGGAGGGCGCATACGCAGTATTTT. This sequence encodes CASSPYSSGRAHTQYF.

This clonotype was observed a few times. The chain links TRBV24-1 to TRBJ2-6; 9 positions match TRBD1. The J segment lost 0 bases and the V segment lost 3 bases, leaving 11 bases of the junction unmatched. This CDR3 is 20 amino acids long. From germline, CDR1 is KGHDR and CDR2 SFDVKD. In DNA, the CDR3 is TGTGCCACCAGTGATGCCGGACAGGGGCCCACCGCCTCTGGGGCCAACGTCCTGACTTTC. Translating gives CATSDAGQGPTASGANVLTF.

The chain uses TRBV27 and TRBJ2-1, with 9 nucleotides matching TRBD2. The CDR3 spans 15 residues. The junction had 9 bases not matched to a gene; V was cut back by 8 bases and J by 4 bases. CDR1 and CDR2 from the germline V gene are MNHEY and SMNVEV (reference sequence). The chain's CDR3 is CASSPSSGVYNEQFF. The CDR3 DNA follows: TGTGCCAGCTCACCATCTAGCGGGGTGTACAATGAGCAGTTCTTC.

The chain uses TRBV7-9 and TRBJ1-1; D is unresolved. This CDR3 is 14 amino acids long. V lost 1 base to trimming and J lost 6 bases, with 12 bases between them. Germline assignment: CDR1 SEHNR and CDR2 FQNEAQ (reference sequence). CDR3 region: CASSLGGINSEAFF. Written as DNA, the CDR3 is TGTGCCAGCAGCTTAGGAGGGATAAACTCTGAAGCTTTCTTT.